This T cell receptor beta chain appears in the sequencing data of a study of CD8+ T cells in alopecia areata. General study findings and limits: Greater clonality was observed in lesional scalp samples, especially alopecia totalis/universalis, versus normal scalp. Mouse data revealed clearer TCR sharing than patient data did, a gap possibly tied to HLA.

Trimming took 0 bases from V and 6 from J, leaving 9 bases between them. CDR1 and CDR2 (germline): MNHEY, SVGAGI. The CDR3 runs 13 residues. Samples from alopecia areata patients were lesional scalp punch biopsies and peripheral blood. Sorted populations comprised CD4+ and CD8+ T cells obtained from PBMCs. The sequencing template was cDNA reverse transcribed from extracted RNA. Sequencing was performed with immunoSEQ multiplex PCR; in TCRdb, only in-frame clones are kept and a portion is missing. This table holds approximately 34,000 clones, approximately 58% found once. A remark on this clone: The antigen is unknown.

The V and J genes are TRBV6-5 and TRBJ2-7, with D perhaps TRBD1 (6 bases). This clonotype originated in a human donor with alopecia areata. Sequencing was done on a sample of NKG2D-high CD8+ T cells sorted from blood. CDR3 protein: CASSYSQGIEQYF. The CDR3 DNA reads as TGTGCCAGCAGTTACTCTCAGGGGATCGAGCAGTACTTC.